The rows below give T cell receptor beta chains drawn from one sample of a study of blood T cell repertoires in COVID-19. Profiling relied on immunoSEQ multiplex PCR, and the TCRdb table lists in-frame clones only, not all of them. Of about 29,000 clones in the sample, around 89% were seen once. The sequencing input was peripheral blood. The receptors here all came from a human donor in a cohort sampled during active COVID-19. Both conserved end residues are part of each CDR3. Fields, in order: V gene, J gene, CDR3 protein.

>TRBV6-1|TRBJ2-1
CASSDTGGMYNEQFF
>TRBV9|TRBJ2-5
CASSVAGGAQETQYF
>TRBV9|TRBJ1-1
CASSVGGSNLLATEAFF
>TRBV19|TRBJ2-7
CASSIGQGASYEQYF
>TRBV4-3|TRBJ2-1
CASSLQRGGYNEQFF
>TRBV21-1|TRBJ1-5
CASSKGGSTGDRGNQPQHF
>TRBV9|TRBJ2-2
CASSVKSSGGPHTNTGELFF
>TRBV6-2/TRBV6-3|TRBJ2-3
CASRYLPGGDTQYF
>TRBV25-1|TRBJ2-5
CASSVPRGGPGTQYF
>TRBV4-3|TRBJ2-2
CASSPGTGVPGELFF
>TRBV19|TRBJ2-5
CASSIVPGQETQYF
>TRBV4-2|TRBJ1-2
CASSQDPAGSGGYTF
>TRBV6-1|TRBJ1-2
CASSEQGGHYGYTF
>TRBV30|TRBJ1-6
CAWSATNSPLHF
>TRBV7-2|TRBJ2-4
CASSLQGQGIAKNIQYF
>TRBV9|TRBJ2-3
CASTRGTSTDTQYF
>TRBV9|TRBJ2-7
CASSVQDSPKYEQYF
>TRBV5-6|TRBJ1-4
CASSLEGGQDPEKLFF
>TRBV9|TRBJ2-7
CASSFRDRGYEQYF
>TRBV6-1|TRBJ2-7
CASSQAGSGLYEQYF
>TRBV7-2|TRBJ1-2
CASSLGPEPYGYTF
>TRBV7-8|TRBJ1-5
CASSFLAGPASNQPQHF
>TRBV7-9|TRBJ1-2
CASSRIGQGADGYTF
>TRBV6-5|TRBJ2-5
CASRPSGGPQETQYF
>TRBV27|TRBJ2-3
CASSPGGGTDTQYF
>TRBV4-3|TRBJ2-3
CASSQGLAGADTQYF
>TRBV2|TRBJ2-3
CASGGGGGGPTDTQYF
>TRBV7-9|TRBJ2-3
CASRQTDTQYF
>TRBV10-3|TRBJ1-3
CAISALEFSGNTIYF
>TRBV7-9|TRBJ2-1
CASRHLGQGVYLRQFF
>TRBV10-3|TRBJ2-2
CAISGGVSGGTNTGELFF
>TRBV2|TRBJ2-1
CASSGGSDRDAYNEQFF
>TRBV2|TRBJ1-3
CASSETGLGNTIYF
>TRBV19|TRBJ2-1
CASSFSGTGHNEQFF
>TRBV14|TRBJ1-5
CASSPGTYQPQHF
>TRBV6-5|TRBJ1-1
CASSLRVDTEAFF
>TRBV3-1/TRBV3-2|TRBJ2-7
CASSQVTYRDGEYEQYF
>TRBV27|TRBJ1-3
CASSFPFYSGNTIYF
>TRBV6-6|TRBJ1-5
CASRDRDSNQPQHF
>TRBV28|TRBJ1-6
CASSLLTLIRDRASPLHF
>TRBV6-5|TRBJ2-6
CASSTGISGANVLTF
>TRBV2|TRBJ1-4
CASTYTAGGANEKLFF
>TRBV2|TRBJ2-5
CASSGGPRDRVLQTQYF
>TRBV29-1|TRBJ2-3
CSGLDRVVEATDTQYF
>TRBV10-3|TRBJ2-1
CAISESASGGDNEQFF
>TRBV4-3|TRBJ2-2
CASSQDASGFTGELFF
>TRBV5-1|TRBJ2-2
CASSLYGQGANTGELFF
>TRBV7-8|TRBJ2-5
CASSKLQGAGQETQYF
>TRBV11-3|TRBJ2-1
CASSRRLAGVNEQFF
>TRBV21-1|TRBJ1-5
CASSTTRGSQPQHF
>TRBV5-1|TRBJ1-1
CASSLRRGMRGPNTEAFF
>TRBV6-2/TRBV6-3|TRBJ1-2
CASSLVQGAVGYTF
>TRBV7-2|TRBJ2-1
CASSPGTLNNEQFF
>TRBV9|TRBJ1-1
CASSKGQGGTNEAFF